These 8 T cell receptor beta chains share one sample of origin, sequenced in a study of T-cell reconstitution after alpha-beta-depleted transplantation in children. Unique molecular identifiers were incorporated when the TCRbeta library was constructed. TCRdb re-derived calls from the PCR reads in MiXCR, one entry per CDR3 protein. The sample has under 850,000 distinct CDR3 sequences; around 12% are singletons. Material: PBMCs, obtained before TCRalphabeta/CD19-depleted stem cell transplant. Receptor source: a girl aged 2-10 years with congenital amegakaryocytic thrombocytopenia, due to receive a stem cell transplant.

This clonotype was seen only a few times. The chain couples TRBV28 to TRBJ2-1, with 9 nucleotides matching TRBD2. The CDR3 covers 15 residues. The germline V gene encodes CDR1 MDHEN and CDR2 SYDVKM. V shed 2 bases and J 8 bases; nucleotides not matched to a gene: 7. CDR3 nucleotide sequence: TGTGCCAGCAGTTTAGCGGGAGGGCGAATCGATGAGCAGTTCTTC. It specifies CASSLAGGRIDEQFF.

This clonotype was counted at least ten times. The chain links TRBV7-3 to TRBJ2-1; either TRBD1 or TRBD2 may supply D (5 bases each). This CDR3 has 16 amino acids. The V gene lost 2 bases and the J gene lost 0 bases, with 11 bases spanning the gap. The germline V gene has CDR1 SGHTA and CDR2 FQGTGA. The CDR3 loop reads CASSLSGHSSYNEQFF. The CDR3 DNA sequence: TGTGCCAGCAGCTTATCGGGGCATAGCTCCTACAATGAGCAGTTCTTC.

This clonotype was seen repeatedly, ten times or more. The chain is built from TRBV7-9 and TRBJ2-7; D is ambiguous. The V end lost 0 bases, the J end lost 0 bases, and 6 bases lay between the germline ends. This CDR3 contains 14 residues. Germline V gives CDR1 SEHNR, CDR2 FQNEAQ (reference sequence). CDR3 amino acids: CASSLARNSYEQYF. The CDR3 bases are TGTGCCAGCAGCTTAGCCCGAAACTCCTACGAGCAGTACTTC.

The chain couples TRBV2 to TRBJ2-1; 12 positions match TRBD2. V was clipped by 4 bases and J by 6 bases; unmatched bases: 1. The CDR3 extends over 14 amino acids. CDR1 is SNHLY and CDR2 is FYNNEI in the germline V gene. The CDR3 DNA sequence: TGTGCCAGCAGTGCGGGACTAGCGGGCAATGAGCAGTTCTTC. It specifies CASSAGLAGNEQFF.

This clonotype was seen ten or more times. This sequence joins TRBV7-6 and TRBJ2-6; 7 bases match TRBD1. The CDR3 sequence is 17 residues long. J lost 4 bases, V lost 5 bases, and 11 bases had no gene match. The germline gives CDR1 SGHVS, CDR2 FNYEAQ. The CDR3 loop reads CASSTTLTGFGANVLTF. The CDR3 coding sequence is TGTGCCAGCAGCACCACCTTGACAGGGTTCGGGGCCAACGTCCTGACTTTC.

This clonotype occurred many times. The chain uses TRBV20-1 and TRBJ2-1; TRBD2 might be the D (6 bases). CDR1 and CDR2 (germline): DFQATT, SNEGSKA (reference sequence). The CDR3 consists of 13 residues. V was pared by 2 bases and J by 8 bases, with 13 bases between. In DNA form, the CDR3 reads TGCAGTGCTAGAAGGGAGGTTATCGATGAGCAGTTCTTC. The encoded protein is CSARREVIDEQFF.

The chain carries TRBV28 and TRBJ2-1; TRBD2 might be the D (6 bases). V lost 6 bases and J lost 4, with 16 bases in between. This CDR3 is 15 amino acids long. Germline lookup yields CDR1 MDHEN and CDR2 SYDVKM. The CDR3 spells CASSEGRRVYNEQFF. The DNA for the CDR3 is TGTGCCAGCAGCGAGGGGAGGAGGGTTTACAATGAGCAGTTCTTC. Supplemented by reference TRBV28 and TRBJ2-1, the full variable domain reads DVKVTQSSRYLVKRTGEKVFLECVQDMDHENMFWYRQDPGLGLRLIYFSYDVKMKEKGDIPEGYSVSREKKERFSLILESASTNQTSMYLCASSEGRRVYNEQFFGPGTRLTVL.

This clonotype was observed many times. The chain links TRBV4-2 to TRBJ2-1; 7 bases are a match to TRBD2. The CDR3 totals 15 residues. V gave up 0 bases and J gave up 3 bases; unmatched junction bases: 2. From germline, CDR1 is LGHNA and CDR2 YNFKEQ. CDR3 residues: CASSQDRGVYNEQFF. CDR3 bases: TGTGCCAGCAGCCAAGATCGGGGGGTCTACAATGAGCAGTTCTTC.